Below are 12 T cell receptor beta chains sequenced from a single sample in a study of cytomegalovirus exposure and HLA in healthy donors. PCR employed 60 Vbeta and 13 Jbeta primers. Here immunoSEQ multiplex PCR was the method, and the copy in TCRdb shows in-frame clones only, minus some. The repertoire includes about 190,000 clones, 60% to 85% of them detected once, and roughly 1.5% sits in the top ten. Sample: PBMCs. These receptor sequences come from a woman younger than 30 in good health and CMV-seronegative.

The rearrangement links TRBV7-9 to TRBJ1-4; D is unclear. The length of the CDR3 is 15 residues. V dropped 4 bases and J dropped 2 bases, with 11 bases sitting between them. Germline lookup yields CDR1 SEHNR and CDR2 FQNEAQ (reference sequence). CDR3 in amino acids: CASSSGTATNEKLFF. The DNA for the CDR3 is TGTGCCAGCAGCTCCGGAACAGCTACTAATGAAAAACTGTTTTTT.

This clone was seen only a few times. The chain uses TRBV6-1 and TRBJ2-7; D is unclear. CDR1 and CDR2 from the germline V gene are MNHNS and SASEGT. The length of the CDR3 is 11 residues. With 7 bases removed from V and 1 base from J, the gap between germline ends came to 5 bases. The CDR3 protein is CASIRSYEQYF. CDR3 in DNA: TGTGCCAGCATTCGGTCCTACGAGCAGTACTTC.

The chain uses TRBV2 and TRBJ2-5; the D is unclear. Gene TRBJ2-7 matches the end of the DNA better, so the J call may be wrong. The CDR3 totals 10 residues. Germline values: CDR1 SNHLY, CDR2 FYNNEI. The DNA of the CDR3 is TGTGCCAGCAGTGAGAACGAGCAGTACTTC. It yields the protein CASSENEQYF.

The CDR3 sequence: CASSTEKGTGLNEQFF. The CDR3, as DNA: TGTGCCAGCAGCACCGAGAAAGGGACAGGTCTCAATGAGCAGTTCTTC. The gene calls are TRBV7-2 and TRBJ2-1; 8 positions agree with TRBD1. J gave up 6 bases and V 5 bases, and 12 bases lay outside the gene matches. CDR3 length: 16 residues. Germline CDR1 SGHTA, CDR2 FQGNSA.

The J gene is TRBJ2-1, the V gene TRBV29-1; TRBD2 agrees at 9 bases. The V gene end was trimmed by 3 bases and the J gene end by 7 bases; junction bases not matched to a gene: 10. The CDR3 is 15 residues long. Germline values: CDR1 SQVTM, CDR2 ANQGSEA. This CDR3 reads CSVEGGRAKRNEQFF. CDR3 bases: TGCAGCGTTGAGGGCGGGAGGGCCAAGAGAAATGAGCAGTTCTTC.

This clone showed up just once. This sequence joins TRBV9 and TRBJ2-7; 10 nucleotides agree with TRBD2. The CDR3 loop spans 15 amino acids. Looked up from germline, CDR1 is SGDLS and CDR2 is YYNGEE. Losses at the gene ends were 0 bases for V and 3 bases for J; bases not matched to a gene: 3. The DNA for the CDR3 is TGTGCCAGCAGCGTAGGTGGGACTAGCGTCTACGAGCAGTACTTC. Protein sequence: CASSVGGTSVYEQYF.

This clone was seen a handful of times. This chain connects TRBV7-2 to TRBJ1-5; D remains ambiguous. Trimming pared 1 base from V and 5 bases from J, leaving 6 bases between. Per the germline V gene, CDR1 is SGHTA and CDR2 is FQGNSA. The CDR3 length is 13 residues. Written as DNA, the CDR3 is TGTGCCAGCAGCTTAGGGCCAGATCAGCCCCAGCATTTT. This gives the protein CASSLGPDQPQHF. Full variable domain (outside the CDR3, taken from reference TRBV7-2 and TRBJ1-5): GAGVSQSPSNKVTEKGKDVELRCDPISGHTALYWYRQSLGQGLEFLIYFQGNSAPDKSGLPSDRFSAERTGGSVSTLTIQRTQQEDSAVYLCASSLGPDQPQHFGDGTRLSIL.

The chain employs TRBV27 and TRBJ2-5; D is ambiguous. The assigned J gene may be wrong: the sequence end matches TRBJ2-7 better. The CDR3 is made up of 14 amino acids. In germline, CDR1 is MNHEY, CDR2 SMNVEV (reference sequence). CDR3 sequence (DNA): TGTGCCAGCAGTTTATCGTCGCTAGCCTACGAGCAGTACTTC. Its protein is CASSLSSLAYEQYF.

The rearrangement links TRBV19 to TRBJ2-3; 12 nucleotides match TRBD2. This CDR3 is 16 amino acids long. The germline CDR1 and CDR2 sequences are LNHDA and SQIVND (reference sequence). With V trimmed by 3 bases and J by 4 bases, 5 bases remained unmatched. The DNA for the CDR3 is TGTGCCAGTAGTATCTCTAGCGGGGGGGCGGCAGATACGCAGTATTTT. Encoded protein: CASSISSGGAADTQYF. Filled out from reference TRBV19 and TRBJ2-3, the complete variable domain reads DGGITQSPKYLFRKEGQNVTLSCEQNLNHDAMYWYRQDPGQGLRLIYYSQIVNDFQKGDIAEGYSVSREKKESFPLTVTSAQKNPTAFYLCASSISSGGAADTQYFGPGTRLTVL.

The chain has TRBV5-6 and TRBJ1-6, with a possible D match to TRBD1 (6 bases). The CDR3 has 15 residues. Germline lookup yields CDR1 SGHDT and CDR2 YYEEEE. V was clipped by 0 bases and J by 10 bases, with 14 bases between them. CDR3 in amino acids: CASSLDPQGSSPLHF. CDR3 in DNA: TGTGCCAGCAGCTTGGATCCGCAGGGGAGCTCACCCCTCCACTTT.

V gene TRBV5-1 combines with J gene TRBJ1-5, with 9 nucleotides matching TRBD1. Unmatched junction bases numbered 7, after V lost 2 bases and J lost 7 bases. The CDR3 has 15 residues. In germline, CDR1 is SGHRS, CDR2 YFSETQ. The CDR3 coding sequence is TGCGCCAGCAGCTTAGATACAGGGGGCTCACAGCCCCAGCATTTT. This encodes CASSLDTGGSQPQHF.

This clone showed up just a few times. The gene calls are TRBV9 and TRBJ2-1; 14 bases line up with TRBD2. The CDR3 totals 18 residues. V shed 0 bases, J shed 10 bases, and the junction held 12 bases outside the gene matches. Per the germline V gene, CDR1 is SGDLS and CDR2 is YYNGEE. The DNA for the CDR3 is TGTGCCAGCAGCGTAGCGGGTCAGGGACTAGCGGGAGCGCGAGAGCAGTTCTTC. Translating gives CASSVAGQGLAGAREQFF.